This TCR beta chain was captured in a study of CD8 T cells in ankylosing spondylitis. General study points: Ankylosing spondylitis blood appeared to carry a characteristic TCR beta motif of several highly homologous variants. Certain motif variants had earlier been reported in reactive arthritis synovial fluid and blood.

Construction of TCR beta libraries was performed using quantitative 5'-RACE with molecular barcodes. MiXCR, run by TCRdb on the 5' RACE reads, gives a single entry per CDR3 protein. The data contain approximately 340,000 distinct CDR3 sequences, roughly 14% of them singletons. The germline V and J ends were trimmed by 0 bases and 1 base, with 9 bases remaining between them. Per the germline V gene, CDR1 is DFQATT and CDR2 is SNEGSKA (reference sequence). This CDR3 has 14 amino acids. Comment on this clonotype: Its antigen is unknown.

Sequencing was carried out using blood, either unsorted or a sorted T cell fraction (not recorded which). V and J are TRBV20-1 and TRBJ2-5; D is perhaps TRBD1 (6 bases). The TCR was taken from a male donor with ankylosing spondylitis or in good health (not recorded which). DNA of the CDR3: TGCAGTGCTAGAGACAGGGGAATCCAAGAGACCCAGTACTTC. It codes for CSARDRGIQETQYF.